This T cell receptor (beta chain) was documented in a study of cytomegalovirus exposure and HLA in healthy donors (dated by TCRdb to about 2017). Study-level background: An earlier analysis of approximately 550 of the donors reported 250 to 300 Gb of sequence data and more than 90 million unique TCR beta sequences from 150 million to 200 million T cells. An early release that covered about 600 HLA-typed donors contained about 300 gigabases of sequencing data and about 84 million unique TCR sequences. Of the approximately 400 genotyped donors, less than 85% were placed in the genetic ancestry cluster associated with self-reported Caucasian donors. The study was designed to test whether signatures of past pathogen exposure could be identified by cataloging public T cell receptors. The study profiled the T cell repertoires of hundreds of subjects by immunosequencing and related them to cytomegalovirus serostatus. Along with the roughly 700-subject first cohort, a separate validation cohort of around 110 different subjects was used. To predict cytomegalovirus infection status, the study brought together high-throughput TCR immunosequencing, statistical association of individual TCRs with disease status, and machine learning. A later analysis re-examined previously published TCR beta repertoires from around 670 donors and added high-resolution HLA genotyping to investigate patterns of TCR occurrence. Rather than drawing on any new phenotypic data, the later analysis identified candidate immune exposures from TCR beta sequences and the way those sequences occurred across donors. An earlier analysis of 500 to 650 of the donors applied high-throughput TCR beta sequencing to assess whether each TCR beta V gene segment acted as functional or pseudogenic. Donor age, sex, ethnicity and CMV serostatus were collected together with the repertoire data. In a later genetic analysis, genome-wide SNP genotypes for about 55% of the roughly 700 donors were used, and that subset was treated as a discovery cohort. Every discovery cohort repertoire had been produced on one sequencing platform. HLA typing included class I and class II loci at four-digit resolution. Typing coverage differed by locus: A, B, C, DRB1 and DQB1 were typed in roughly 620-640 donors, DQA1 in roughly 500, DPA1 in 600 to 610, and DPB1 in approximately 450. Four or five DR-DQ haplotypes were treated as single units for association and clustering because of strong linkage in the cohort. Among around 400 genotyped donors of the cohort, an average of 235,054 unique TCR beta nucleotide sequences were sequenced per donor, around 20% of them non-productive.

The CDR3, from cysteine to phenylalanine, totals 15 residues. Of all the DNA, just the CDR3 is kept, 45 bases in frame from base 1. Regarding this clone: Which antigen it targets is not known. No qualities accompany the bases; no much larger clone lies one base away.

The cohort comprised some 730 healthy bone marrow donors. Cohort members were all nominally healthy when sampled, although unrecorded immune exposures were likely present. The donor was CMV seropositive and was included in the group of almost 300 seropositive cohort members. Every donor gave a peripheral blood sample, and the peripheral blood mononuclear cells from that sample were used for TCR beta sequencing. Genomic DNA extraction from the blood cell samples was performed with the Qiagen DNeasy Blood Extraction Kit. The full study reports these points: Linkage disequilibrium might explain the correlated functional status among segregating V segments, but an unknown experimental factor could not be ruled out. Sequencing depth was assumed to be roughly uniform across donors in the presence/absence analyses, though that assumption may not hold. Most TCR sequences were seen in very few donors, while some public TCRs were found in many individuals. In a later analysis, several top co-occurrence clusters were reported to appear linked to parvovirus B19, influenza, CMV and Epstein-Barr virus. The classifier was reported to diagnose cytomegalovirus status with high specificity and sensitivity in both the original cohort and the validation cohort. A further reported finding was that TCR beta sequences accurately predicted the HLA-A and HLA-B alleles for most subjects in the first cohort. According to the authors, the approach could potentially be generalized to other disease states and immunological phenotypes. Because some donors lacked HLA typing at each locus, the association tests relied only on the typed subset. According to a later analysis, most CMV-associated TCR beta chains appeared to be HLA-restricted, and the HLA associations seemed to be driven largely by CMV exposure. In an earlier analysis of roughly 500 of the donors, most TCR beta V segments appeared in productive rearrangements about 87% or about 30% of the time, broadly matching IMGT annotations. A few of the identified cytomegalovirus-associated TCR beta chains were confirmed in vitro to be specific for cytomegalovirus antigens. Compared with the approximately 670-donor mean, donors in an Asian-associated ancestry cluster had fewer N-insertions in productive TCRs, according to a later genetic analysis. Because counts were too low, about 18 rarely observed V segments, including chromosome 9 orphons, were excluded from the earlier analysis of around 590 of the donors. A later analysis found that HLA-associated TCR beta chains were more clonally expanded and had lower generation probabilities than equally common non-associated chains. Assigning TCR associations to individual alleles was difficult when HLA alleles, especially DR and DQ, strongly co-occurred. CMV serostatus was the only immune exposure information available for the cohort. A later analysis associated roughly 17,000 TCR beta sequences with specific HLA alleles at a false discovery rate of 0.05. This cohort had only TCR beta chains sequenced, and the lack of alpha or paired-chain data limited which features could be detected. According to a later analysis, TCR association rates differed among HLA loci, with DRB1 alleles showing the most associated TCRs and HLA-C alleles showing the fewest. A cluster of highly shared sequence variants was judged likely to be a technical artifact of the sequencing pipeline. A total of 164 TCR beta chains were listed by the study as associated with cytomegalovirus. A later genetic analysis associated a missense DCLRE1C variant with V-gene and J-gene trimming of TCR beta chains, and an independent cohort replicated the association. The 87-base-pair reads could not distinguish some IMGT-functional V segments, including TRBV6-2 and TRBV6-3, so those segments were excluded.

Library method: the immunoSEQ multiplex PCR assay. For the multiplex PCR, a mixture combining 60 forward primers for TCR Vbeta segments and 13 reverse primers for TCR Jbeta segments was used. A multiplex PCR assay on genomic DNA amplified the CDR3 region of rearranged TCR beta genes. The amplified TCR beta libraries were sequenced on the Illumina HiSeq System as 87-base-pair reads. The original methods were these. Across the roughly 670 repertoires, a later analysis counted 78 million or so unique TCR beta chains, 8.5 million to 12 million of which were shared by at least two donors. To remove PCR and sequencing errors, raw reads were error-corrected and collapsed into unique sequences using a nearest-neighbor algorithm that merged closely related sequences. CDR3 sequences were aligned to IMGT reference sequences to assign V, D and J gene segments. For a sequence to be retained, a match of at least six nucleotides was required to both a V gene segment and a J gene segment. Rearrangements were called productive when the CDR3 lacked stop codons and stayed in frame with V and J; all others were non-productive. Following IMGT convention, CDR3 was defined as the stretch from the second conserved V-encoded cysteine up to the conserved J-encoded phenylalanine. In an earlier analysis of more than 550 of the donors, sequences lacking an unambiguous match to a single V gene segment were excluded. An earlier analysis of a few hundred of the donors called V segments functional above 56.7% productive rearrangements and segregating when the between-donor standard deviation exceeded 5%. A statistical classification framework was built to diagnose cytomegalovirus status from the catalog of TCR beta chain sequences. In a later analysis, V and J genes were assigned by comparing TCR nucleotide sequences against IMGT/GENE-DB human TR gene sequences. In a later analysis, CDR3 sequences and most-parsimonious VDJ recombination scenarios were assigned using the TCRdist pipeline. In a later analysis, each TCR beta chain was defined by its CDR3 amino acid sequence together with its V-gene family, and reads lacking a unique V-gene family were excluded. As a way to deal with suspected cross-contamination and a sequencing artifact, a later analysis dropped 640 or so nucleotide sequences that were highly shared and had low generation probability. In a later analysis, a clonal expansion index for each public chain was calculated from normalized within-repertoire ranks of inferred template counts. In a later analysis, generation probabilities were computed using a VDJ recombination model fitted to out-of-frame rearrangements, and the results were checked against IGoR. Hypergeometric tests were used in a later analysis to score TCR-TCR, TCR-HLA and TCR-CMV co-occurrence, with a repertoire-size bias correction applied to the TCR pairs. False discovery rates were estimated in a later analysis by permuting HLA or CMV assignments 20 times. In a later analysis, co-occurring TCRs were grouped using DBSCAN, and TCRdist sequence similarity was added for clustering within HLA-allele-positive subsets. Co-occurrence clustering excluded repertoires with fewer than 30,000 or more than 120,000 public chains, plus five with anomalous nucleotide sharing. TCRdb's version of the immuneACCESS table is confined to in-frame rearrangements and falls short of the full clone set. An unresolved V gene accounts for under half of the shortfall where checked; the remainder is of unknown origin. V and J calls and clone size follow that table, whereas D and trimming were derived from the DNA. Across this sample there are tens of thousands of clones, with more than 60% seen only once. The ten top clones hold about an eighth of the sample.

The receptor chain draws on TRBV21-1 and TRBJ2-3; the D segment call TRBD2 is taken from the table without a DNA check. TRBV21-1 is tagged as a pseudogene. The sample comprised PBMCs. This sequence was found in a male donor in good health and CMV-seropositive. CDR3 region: CASTAPGGRGDTQYF. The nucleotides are TGTGCCAGCACAGCCCCGGGGGGCAGGGGAGATACGCAGTATTTT.